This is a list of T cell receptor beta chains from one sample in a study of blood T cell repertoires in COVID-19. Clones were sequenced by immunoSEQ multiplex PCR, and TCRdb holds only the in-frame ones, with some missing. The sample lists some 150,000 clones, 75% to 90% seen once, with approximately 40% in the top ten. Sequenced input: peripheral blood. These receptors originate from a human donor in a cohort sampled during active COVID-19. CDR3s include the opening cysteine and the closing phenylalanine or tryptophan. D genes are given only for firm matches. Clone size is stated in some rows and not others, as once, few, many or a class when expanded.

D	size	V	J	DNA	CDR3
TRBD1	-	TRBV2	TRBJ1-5	TGTGCCAGCAGCGGGGGACAGCCCAATCAGCCCCAGCATTTT	CASSGGQPNQPQHF
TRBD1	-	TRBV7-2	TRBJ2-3	TGTGCCAGCAGTACGACTGGGACAGGCACAGATACGCAGTATTTT	CASSTTGTGTDTQYF
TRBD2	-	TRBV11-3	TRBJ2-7	TGTGCCAGCAGCCCAGAGGGCCTAGCGGGGGACCGGCGGGGGCAGTACTTC	CASSPEGLAGDRRGQYF
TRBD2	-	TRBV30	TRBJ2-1	TGTGCCTGGACATTAGCCGGGACTAGAGTTGTCTTC	CAWTLAGTRVVF
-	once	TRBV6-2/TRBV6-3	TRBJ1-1	TGTGCCAGCAGTTCCTCCCCCGGTCGGAACACTGAAGCTTTCTTT	CASSSSPGRNTEAFF
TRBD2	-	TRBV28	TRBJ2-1	TGTGCCAGCAGTGGGGGAGGGTCCCTAGTTGAGCAGTTCTTC	CASSGGGSLVEQFF
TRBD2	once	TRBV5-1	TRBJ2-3	TGCGCCAGCAGCAGCCGCGGGGGGGACACAGATACGCAGTATTTT	CASSSRGGDTDTQYF
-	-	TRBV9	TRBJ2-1	TGTGCCAGCAGCCCGACCCTCTCCCTTTTCGGGGGACGGGCTGAGCAGTTCTTC	CASSPTLSLFGGRAEQFF
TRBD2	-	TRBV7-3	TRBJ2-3	TGTGCCAGCAGCTTAACACTAGCGGGTTACACAGATACGCAGTATTTT	CASSLTLAGYTDTQYF
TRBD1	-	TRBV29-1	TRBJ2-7	TGCAGCGTGAGGACAGGGGGGTACTACGAGCAGTACTTC	CSVRTGGYYEQYF
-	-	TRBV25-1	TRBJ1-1	TGTGCCAGCAGTGCTCTACTTGGACTGGGAGGGAACACTGAAGCTTTCTTT	CASSALLGLGGNTEAFF
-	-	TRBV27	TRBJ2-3	TGTGCCAGCAGTTGGGGACAAGGCACAGATACGCAGTATTTT	CASSWGQGTDTQYF
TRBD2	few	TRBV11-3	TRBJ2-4	TGTGCCAGCAGCACCCTAGCGGGGGGGCCCGGGGCCAAAAACATTCAGTACTTC	CASSTLAGGPGAKNIQYF
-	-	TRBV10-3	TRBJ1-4	TGTGCCATCGGCCCGTCAGCAACTAATGAAAAACTGTTTTTT	CAIGPSATNEKLFF
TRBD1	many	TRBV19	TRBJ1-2	TGTGCCAGTAGTCACAGGGGGCAGGTCTATGGCTACACCTTC	CASSHRGQVYGYTF
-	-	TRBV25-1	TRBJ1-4	TGTGCCTCTCCCGGGGGTAGGGATGAAAAACTGTTTTTT	CASPGGRDEKLFF
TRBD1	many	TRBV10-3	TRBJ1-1	TGTGCCATCAGCAGGGGGCGGGACACTGAAGCTTTCTTT	CAISRGRDTEAFF
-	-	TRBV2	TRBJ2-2	TGTGCCAGCAGGGAGGAATATAACACCGGGGAGCTGTTTTTT	CASREEYNTGELFF
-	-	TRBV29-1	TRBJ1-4	TGCAGCGCTCGGGAGGGAGAAAAACTGTTTTTT	CSAREGEKLFF
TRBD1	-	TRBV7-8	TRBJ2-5	TGTGCCAGCAGCTTGGGACAGCCCCAAGAGACCCAGTACTTC	CASSLGQPQETQYF
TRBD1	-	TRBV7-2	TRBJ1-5	TGTGCCAGCAGCTCAGGGACAGGGGCTCCTCAGCCCCAGCATTTT	CASSSGTGAPQPQHF
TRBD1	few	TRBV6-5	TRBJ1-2	TGTGCCAGCAGTCGGGACAGGGGAGAGCGCTACACCTTC	CASSRDRGERYTF
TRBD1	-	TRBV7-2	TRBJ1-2	TGTGCCAGCAGCCTCTCAATACGGGACAGGGGCTATGGCTACACCTTC	CASSLSIRDRGYGYTF
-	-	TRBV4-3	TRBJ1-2	TGCGCCAGCAGCCAAGACAGGGTAATAGACTATGGCTACACCTTC	CASSQDRVIDYGYTF
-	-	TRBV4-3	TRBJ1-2	TGCGCCAGCAGCCAAGAGGTGCAACAGGGAAGTTATGGCTACACCTTC	CASSQEVQQGSYGYTF
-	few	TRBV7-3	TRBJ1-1	TGTGCCAGCAGCTACGGGGGGGACACTGAAGCTTTCTTT	CASSYGGDTEAFF
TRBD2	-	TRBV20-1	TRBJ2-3	TGCAGTGCTAGTGTTAGCGGGAGGGCTGGAGATACGCAGTATTTT	CSASVSGRAGDTQYF
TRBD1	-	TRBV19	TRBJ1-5	TGTGCCAGTAGTAGAGGGGGACAGCCCAATCAGCCCCAGCATTTT	CASSRGGQPNQPQHF
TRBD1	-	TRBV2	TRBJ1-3	TGTGCCAGCGACAAAGCCGGGACAGGGTATTGGATGTCTGGAAACACCATATATTTT	CASDKAGTGYWMSGNTIYF
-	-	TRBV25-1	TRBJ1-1	TGTGCCAGCAGTGTAGGAGTGCGCACTGAAGCTTTCTTT	CASSVGVRTEAFF
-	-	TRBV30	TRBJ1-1	TGTGCCTGTGGACTAAACACTGAAGCTTTCTTT	CACGLNTEAFF
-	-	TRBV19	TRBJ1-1	TGTGCCAGTAGTATAGACAGGGAGGCTGAAGCTTTCTTT	CASSIDREAEAFF
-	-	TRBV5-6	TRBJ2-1	TGTGCCAGCAGCTACGGCTCCTACAATGAGCAGTTCTTC	CASSYGSYNEQFF
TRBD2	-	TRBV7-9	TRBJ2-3	TGTGCCAGCAGCTTCTCCTTTTGGGGGAGGGCCAAAGATACGCAGTATTTT	CASSFSFWGRAKDTQYF
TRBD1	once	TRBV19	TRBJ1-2	TGTGCCAGTAGCCCCGGGACAGGGGCCCCAATCAACTATGGCTACACCTTC	CASSPGTGAPINYGYTF
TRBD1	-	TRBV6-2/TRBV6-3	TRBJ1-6	TGTGCCAGCAGTTACCTTTTACAGGGGAAATCACCCCTCCACTTT	CASSYLLQGKSPLHF
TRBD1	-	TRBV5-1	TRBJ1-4	TGCGCCAGCAGCCGACAGGGTACTAATGAAAAACTGTTTTTT	CASSRQGTNEKLFF
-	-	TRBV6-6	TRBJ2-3	TGTGCCAGCAGGCCTACTAGCCGCGGTACGCAGTATTTT	CASRPTSRGTQYF
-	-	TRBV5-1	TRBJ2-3	TGCGCCAGCAGCTTGACAGTGAGCACAGATACGCAGTATTTT	CASSLTVSTDTQYF
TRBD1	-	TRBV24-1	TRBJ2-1	TGTGCCACCAGCTATGGTACAGGGGGCTCTGAGCAGTTCTTC	CATSYGTGGSEQFF
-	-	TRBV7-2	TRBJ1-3	TGTGCCAGCAGCCTCGGGGGAAAAGGAAACACCATATATTTT	CASSLGGKGNTIYF
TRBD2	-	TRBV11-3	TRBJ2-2	TGTGCCAGCAGCTTAGGCGGGGGGGCCCCCGGGGAGCTGTTTTTT	CASSLGGGAPGELFF
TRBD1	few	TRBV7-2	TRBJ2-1	TGTGCCAGCAGCTCGGACAGGGGGCGGTATGAGCAGTTCTTC	CASSSDRGRYEQFF
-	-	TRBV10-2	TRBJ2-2	TGCGCCAGCAGCTTAACCGGGACATCGGCAGGTATCGGGGAGCTGTTTTTT	CASSLTGTSAGIGELFF
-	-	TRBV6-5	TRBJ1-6	TGTGCCAGCAGTAAACCGGGAACGCGTGATTCACCCCTCCACTTT	CASSKPGTRDSPLHF
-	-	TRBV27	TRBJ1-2	TGTGCCAGCAGAAGAGCGGGGGAACGGGACTATGGCTACACCTTC	CASRRAGERDYGYTF
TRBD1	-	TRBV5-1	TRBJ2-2	TGCGCCAGCAGCTTGAGTCGGACAGGGGGGACAGTCGGGGAGCTGTTTTTT	CASSLSRTGGTVGELFF
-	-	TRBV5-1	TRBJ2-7	TGCGCCAGCAGCTTGGCGGCAGGGGTCGAGCAGTACTTC	CASSLAAGVEQYF
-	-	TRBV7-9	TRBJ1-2	TGTGCCAGCAGCTTGGGCAGCCTCTTTGACTATGGCTACACCTTC	CASSLGSLFDYGYTF
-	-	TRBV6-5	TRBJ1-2	TGTGCCAGCAGTTACTCTCGGTCGATTACCGGCTACACCTTC	CASSYSRSITGYTF
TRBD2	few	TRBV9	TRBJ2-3	TGTGCCAGCAGCTTGACTAGCGGGAGGGGCACAGATACGCAGTATTTT	CASSLTSGRGTDTQYF
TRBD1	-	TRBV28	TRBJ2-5	TGTGCCAGCAGTACCCGACAGGGGTTGTGGGAAGAGACCCAGTACTTC	CASSTRQGLWEETQYF
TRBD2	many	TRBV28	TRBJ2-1	TGTGCCAGCAAATCCCAGGGACTAGCGGGACGGTGGAATGAGCAGTTCTTC	CASKSQGLAGRWNEQFF
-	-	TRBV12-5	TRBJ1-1	TGTGCTAGTGGTTTGGCTGTCCAGGGCACTGAAGCTTTCTTT	CASGLAVQGTEAFF
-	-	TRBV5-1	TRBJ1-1	TGCGCCAGCAGCTTGGTGGGGCAGAACACTGAAGCTTTCTTT	CASSLVGQNTEAFF
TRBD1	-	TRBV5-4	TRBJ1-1	TGTGCCAGCAGCTTGGGACAGGGTTTGGGCACTGAAGCTTTCTTT	CASSLGQGLGTEAFF
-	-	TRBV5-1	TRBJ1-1	TGCGCCAGCAGCAGCGGGGACACCCACACTGAAGCTTTCTTT	CASSSGDTHTEAFF